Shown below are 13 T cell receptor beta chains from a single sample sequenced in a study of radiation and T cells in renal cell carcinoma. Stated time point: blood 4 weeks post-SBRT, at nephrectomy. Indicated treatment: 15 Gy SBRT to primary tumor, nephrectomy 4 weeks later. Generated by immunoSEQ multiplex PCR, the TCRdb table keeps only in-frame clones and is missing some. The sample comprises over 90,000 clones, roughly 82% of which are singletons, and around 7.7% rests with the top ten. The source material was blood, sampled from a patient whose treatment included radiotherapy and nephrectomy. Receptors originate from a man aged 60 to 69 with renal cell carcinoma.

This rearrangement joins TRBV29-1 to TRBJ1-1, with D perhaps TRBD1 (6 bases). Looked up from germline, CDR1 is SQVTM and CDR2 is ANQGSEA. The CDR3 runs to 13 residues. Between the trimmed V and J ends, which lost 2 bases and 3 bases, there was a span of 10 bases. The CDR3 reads CSVEWRGDTEAFF. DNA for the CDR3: TGCAGCGTTGAATGGAGGGGGGACACTGAAGCTTTCTTT.

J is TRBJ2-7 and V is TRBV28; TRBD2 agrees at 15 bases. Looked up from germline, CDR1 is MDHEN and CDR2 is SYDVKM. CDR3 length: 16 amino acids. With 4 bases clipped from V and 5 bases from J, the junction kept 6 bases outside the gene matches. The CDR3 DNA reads TGTGCCAGCAGTTCCGGACTAGCGGGGGGGAAGAACGAGCAGTACTTC. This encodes CASSSGLAGGKNEQYF.

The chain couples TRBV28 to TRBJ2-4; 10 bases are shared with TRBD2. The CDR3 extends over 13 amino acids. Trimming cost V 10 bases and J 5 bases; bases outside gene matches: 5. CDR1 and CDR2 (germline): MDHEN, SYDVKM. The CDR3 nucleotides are TGTGCCACCAGGACTAGCGGCGAAAACATTCAGTACTTC. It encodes CATRTSGENIQYF.

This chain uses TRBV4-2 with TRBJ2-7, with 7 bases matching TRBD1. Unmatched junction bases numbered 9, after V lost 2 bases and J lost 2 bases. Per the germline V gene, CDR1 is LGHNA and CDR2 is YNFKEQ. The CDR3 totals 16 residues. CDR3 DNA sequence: TGTGCCAGCAGCCAATTTTATAAGGGGGCGGCCTACGAGCAGTACTTC. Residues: CASSQFYKGAAYEQYF.

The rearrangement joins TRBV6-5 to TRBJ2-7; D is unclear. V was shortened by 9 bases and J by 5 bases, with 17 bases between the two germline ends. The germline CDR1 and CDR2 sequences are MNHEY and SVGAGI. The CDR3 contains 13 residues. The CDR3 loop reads CARIITKYHEQYF. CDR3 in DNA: TGTGCCAGAATAATAACAAAGTATCACGAGCAGTACTTC.

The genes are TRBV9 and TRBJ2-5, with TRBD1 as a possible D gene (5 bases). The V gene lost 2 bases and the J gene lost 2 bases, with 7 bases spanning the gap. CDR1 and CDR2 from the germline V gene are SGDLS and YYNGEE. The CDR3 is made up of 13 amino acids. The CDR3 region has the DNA TGTGCCAGCAGCGTCGACAGTCAAGAGACCCAGTACTTC. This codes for CASSVDSQETQYF.

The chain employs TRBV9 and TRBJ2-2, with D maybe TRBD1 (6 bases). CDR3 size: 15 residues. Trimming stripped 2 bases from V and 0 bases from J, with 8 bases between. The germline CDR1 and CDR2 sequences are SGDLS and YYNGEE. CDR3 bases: TGTGCCAGCAGCGTCCAGGGGTCGAACACCGGGGAGCTGTTTTTT. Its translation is CASSVQGSNTGELFF.

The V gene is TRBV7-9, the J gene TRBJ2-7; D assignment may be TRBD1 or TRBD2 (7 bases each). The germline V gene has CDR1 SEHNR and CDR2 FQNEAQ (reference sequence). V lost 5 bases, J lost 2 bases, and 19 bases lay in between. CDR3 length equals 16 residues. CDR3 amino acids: CASSPLGEGATYEQYF. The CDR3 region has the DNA TGTGCCAGCAGCCCCCTAGGGGAGGGGGCAACCTACGAGCAGTACTTC.

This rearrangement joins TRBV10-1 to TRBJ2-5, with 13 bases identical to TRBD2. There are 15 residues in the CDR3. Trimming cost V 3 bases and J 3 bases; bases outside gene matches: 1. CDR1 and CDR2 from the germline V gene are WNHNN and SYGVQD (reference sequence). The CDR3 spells CASSELAGGEETQYF. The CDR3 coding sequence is TGCGCCAGCAGTGAACTAGCGGGAGGGGAAGAGACCCAGTACTTC.

The CDR3 protein is CASSYTDNYGYTF. CDR3 nucleotide sequence: TGTGCCAGCAGTTATACAGATAACTATGGCTACACCTTC. The rearrangement joins TRBV6-5 to TRBJ1-2, with D uncertain. This CDR3 contains 13 residues. V gave up 3 bases and J gave up 1 base, with 6 bases separating them. CDR1 is MNHEY and CDR2 is SVGAGI in the germline V gene.

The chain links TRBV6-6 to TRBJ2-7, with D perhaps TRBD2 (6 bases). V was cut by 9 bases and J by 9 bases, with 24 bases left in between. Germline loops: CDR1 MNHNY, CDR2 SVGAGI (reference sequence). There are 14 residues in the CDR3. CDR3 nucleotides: TGTGCCAGTAAATCCGGGACGGCGGGGTTGGGGCAGTACTTC. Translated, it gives CASKSGTAGLGQYF.

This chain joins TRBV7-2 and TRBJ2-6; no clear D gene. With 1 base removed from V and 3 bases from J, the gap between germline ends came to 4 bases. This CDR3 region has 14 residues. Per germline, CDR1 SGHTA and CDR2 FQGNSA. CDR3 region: CASSLVGGANVLTF. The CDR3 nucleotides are TGTGCCAGCAGCTTAGTAGGTGGGGCCAACGTCCTGACTTTC.

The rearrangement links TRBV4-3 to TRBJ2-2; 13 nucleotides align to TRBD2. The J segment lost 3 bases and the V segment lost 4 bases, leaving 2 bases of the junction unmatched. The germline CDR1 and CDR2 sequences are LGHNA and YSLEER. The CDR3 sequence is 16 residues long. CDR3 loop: CASSPTSGRDTGELFF. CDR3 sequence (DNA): TGCGCCAGCAGCCCCACTAGCGGGAGGGACACCGGGGAGCTGTTTTTT.